This T cell receptor (beta chain) was captured in a study of T cell repertoires in cytomegalovirus infection. This clonotype turned up a few times. What it binds is not known. Each CDR3 protein gets one entry after TCRdb re-called the reads with MiXCR. In the table there are roughly 500,000 distinct CDR3 sequences, 30% to 40% of which are singletons. The CDR3 contains 14 residues. V was cut by 0 bases and J by 6 bases, with 8 bases left in between. The germline gives CDR1 KGHDR, CDR2 SFDVKD. This chain links TRBV24-1 with TRBJ2-1; D is uncertain. This TCR derives from a human donor in good health (CMV status not recorded). Some clones in this sample may be carry-over from other donors' samples. The sequenced sample was cultured PBMCs, obtained from culture after CMV antigen stimulation. The DNA for the CDR3 is TGTGCCACCAGTGATTTGCGTTCCCCCAATGAGCAGTTCTTC. It yields the protein CATSDLRSPNEQFF.